Below, 8 T cell receptor beta chains from the same sample are listed, as sequenced in a study of shared clonotypes between healthy human individuals. The table came from immunoSEQ multiplex PCR; TCRdb's copy has only in-frame clones and leaves some out. This sample has about 1.9 million clones; 93% occur once, and the top ten carry approximately 1.7%. Naive-designated CD8 cells lacked CD45RO, were positively enriched for CCR7, and omitted terminally differentiated effector memory CD45RA+ cells. Source material: naive CD8+ T cells from PBMCs. Source of these receptors: a man in his late teens or twenties in good health. Some clones in this sample may be carry-over from other donors' samples.

V gene TRBV6-1 combines with J gene TRBJ2-7, with a weak D call TRBD1 (6 bases). The CDR3 has 17 amino acids. Deletions cut 3 bases from V and 4 bases from J, with 22 bases between. Germline V gene data show CDR1 as MNHNS and CDR2 as SASEGT. The CDR3 DNA reads as TGTGCCAGCAGTGATACGAATTGGGGGCCCGGGACATACGAGCAGTACTTC. It codes for CASSDTNWGPGTYEQYF.

The rearrangement uses TRBV5-6 and TRBJ2-5; D is ambiguous. The germline V gene encodes CDR1 SGHDT and CDR2 YYEEEE. V was pared by 0 bases and J by 3 bases, with 9 bases between. CDR3 length equals 14 residues. DNA for the CDR3: TGTGCCAGCAGCTTGGTTTCACCAAAAGAGACCCAGTACTTC. As protein: CASSLVSPKETQYF.

The V call is TRBV13, the J call TRBJ2-1, with TRBD2 matching over 7 bases. V shed 0 bases and J 5 bases; nucleotides not matched to a gene: 4. This CDR3 has 15 residues. Germline V CDR1 and CDR2: PRHDT, FYEKMQ (reference sequence). DNA for the CDR3: TGTGCCAGCAGCTTAGGACTAGCGAGAGACAATGAGCAGTTCTTC. It translates to CASSLGLARDNEQFF.

This chain uses TRBV28 with TRBJ2-7; D tentatively reads TRBD1 or TRBD2 (5 bases each). Germline assignment: CDR1 MDHEN and CDR2 SYDVKM. V lost 4 bases and J 3 bases, leaving 16 bases between the germline ends. The length of the CDR3 is 15 residues. The CDR3 sequence: CASSWGNGESYEQYF. CDR3 in DNA: TGTGCCAGCAGTTGGGGGAATGGAGAAAGCTACGAGCAGTACTTC.

The chain carries TRBV7-9 and TRBJ2-3, with 9 bases aligning to TRBD1. Germline values: CDR1 SEHNR, CDR2 FQNEAQ (reference sequence). Trimming cost V 5 bases and J 6 bases; bases outside gene matches: 12. This CDR3 spans 16 amino acids. The CDR3 DNA reads TGTGCCAGCAGCCAAGATTGGGACAGGGAGAGGGATACGCAGTATTTT. It yields the protein CASSQDWDRERDTQYF.

This clone was counted a single time. The chain carries TRBV14 and TRBJ2-7; either TRBD1 or TRBD2 may fit D (5 bases each). V shed 2 bases and J shed 3 bases, with 14 bases lying between them. Germline lookup yields CDR1 SGHDN and CDR2 FVKESK. The CDR3 has 15 amino acids. The CDR3 region is CASSQFTGPNYEQYF. CDR3 coding DNA: TGTGCCAGCAGCCAATTCACGGGACCAAACTACGAGCAGTACTTC.

V gene TRBV19 combines with J gene TRBJ2-7; no reliable D call. Per the germline V gene, CDR1 is LNHDA and CDR2 is SQIVND (reference sequence). There are 16 residues in the CDR3. Trimming left V 0 bases short and J 6 bases short, with 18 bases between. CDR3 DNA: TGTGCCAGTAGTATAGACTATTCCGGGCCGTGGAGCGAGCAGTACTTC. It codes for CASSIDYSGPWSEQYF.

V gene TRBV10-1 combines with J gene TRBJ2-5, with a possible D match to TRBD2 (5 bases). The CDR3 is made up of 12 amino acids. Germline CDR1 reads WNHNN; CDR2 reads SYGVQD (reference sequence). The V end was cut by 3 bases, the J end by 7 bases, with 9 bases between. The DNA for the CDR3 is TGCGCCAGCAGTGAAGGCCGGGGGACCCAGTACTTC. Translation: CASSEGRGTQYF.